This paragraph covers one T cell receptor (beta chain) sequence. The data are from a study of shared clonotypes between healthy human individuals. Study-level background: Every donor yielded three CD4 naive, three CD4 memory, two CD8 naive and one CD8 memory plate.

It was CD45RO-negative cells, positively selected for CCR7, that made up naive CD8 cells, with terminally differentiated effector memory CD45RA+ cells excluded. At deep level, the assay was performed. The repertoire was sequenced with immunoSEQ multiplex PCR; TCRdb's copy has only in-frame clones and lacks some. The table records around 2.1 million clones, roughly 91% of them present only once. Trimming shortened V by 3 bases and J by 8 bases, and 14 bases separated the two germline ends. Germline CDR1 reads GTSNPN; CDR2 reads SVGIG (reference sequence). This CDR3 has 13 residues. The chain employs TRBV30 and TRBJ1-5; TRBD1 is a possible D gene (5 bases). Sample: naive CD8+ T cells from PBMCs. This TCR was recovered from a man younger than 35 in good health. Some clones in this sample may be carry-over from other donors' samples. This CDR3 reads CAWRSLGTEPQHF. CDR3 nucleotides: TGTGCCTGGAGATCGTTGGGGACGGAGCCCCAGCATTTT.